One sample yielded the 19 T cell receptor beta chains listed below, sequenced in a study of blood T cell repertoires in COVID-19. Assay: immunoSEQ multiplex PCR; the TCRdb copy retains only in-frame clones and omits some. The sample consists of some 200,000 clones, 75% to 85% of them appearing once. Sequencing input: peripheral blood. The receptors here all came from a woman between 70 and 85 years old with COVID-19, enrolled during active disease.

The chain uses TRBV25-1 and TRBJ1-1; a weak D match, TRBD1 (6 bases). With 1 base removed from V and 1 base from J, the gap between germline ends came to 10 bases. The CDR3 is made up of 15 amino acids. Germline V gene data show CDR1 as MGHDK and CDR2 as SYGVNS. The CDR3 DNA is TGTGCCAGCAGTGAATCACCAGGGGCGAACACTGAAGCTTTCTTT. This sequence encodes CASSESPGANTEAFF.

The chain links TRBV3-1 (or the pseudogene TRBV3-2) to TRBJ1-5; D not resolved. The ends were cut back, 0 bases at V and 1 base at J, with 7 bases in the middle. Germline V gives CDR1 LGHDT, CDR2 YNNKEL (reference sequence). This CDR3 is 15 amino acids long. CDR3 bases: TGTGCCAGCAGCCAAGACGGGTTGAGCAATCAGCCCCAGCATTTT. Protein sequence: CASSQDGLSNQPQHF.

The chain employs TRBV21-1 and TRBJ1-3. TRBV21-1 represents a pseudogene. This CDR3 contains 18 residues. CDR3 residues: CASSKGGPEGHTGNTIYF. Here the CDR3 DNA reads TGTGCCAGCAGCAAAGGGGGTCCGGAGGGGCATACTGGAAACACCATATATTTT.

The rearrangement joins TRBV27 to TRBJ1-1, with TRBD1 as a possible D gene (5 bases). The V gene's germline CDR1 is MNHEY and CDR2 SMNVEV (reference sequence). V was trimmed by 0 bases and J by 7 bases, leaving 15 bases between them. The CDR3 length is 15 residues. CDR3 sequence: CASSLSPSGLGEAFF. In DNA, the CDR3 is TGTGCCAGCAGTTTATCTCCTTCAGGGTTGGGTGAAGCTTTCTTT.

The rearrangement links TRBV7-8 to TRBJ1-3, with D unclear. V was pared by 3 bases and J by 0 bases, with 3 bases between. The CDR3 totals 13 residues. CDR1 SGHVS and CDR2 FQNEAQ come from the germline V gene. In nucleotides, the CDR3 is TGTGCCAGCAGCTTGTACTCTGGAAACACCATATATTTT. This translates into CASSLYSGNTIYF.

V and J are TRBV5-5 and TRBJ1-5, with D hard to call. The CDR3 is made up of 13 amino acids. CDR1 SGHKS and CDR2 YYEKEE come from the germline V gene (reference sequence). The V end lost 4 bases, the J end lost 5 bases, and 10 bases lay between the germline ends. CDR3 region: CASSPGVHQPQHF. The DNA of the CDR3 is TGTGCCAGCAGCCCCGGGGTGCATCAGCCCCAGCATTTT.

The chain has TRBV3-1 (or the pseudogene TRBV3-2) and TRBJ1-6, with 8 bases fitting TRBD1. The CDR3 sequence is 14 residues long. The V gene end was trimmed by 2 bases and the J gene end by 11 bases; junction bases not matched to a gene: 5. The germline V gene encodes CDR1 LGHDT and CDR2 YNNKEL (reference sequence). CDR3 sequence (DNA): TGTGCCAGCAGCCAAACTGACAGGGGAGCACCCCTCCACTTT. As protein: CASSQTDRGAPLHF.

V and J are TRBV30 and TRBJ2-1; perhaps TRBD1 as D (6 bases). This CDR3 is built from 12 residues. In germline, CDR1 is GTSNPN, CDR2 SVGIG (reference sequence). V was trimmed by 4 bases and J by 8 bases, leaving 12 bases between them. The CDR3 region has the DNA TGTGCCTGGACACAGGGTGTTTATGAGCAGTTCTTC. It encodes CAWTQGVYEQFF.

J is TRBJ2-7 and V is TRBV5-1; 9 bases line up with TRBD2. The germline V gene encodes CDR1 SGHRS and CDR2 YFSETQ. Trimming removed 2 bases from V and 7 bases from J; junction bases left unmatched: 10. CDR3 length: 15 amino acids. The DNA of the CDR3 is TGCGCCAGCAGCTTTCCTAGCGGGACCGCGGGGGAGCAGTACTTC. Translating it yields CASSFPSGTAGEQYF.

This clone appeared a single time. The chain couples TRBV5-4 to TRBJ2-5, with 10 nucleotides matching TRBD2. This CDR3 is 15 amino acids long. The V gene's germline CDR1 is SGHNT and CDR2 YYREEE (reference sequence). V shed 4 bases and J 0 bases; nucleotides not matched to a gene: 3. CDR3 loop: CASSGTSEYQETQYF. The CDR3 DNA follows: TGTGCCAGCAGCGGGACTAGCGAGTACCAAGAGACCCAGTACTTC.

The chain recombines TRBV11-2 with TRBJ2-1, with D maybe TRBD2 (7 bases). V gave up 5 bases and J gave up 6 bases, with 14 bases separating them. This CDR3 contains 14 residues. Germline V CDR1 and CDR2: SGHAT, FQNNGV. The CDR3 spells CASSLTGGLNEQFF. CDR3 in DNA: TGTGCCAGCAGCCTAACGGGGGGCCTCAATGAGCAGTTCTTC.

The genes are TRBV7-3 and TRBJ1-5; D possibly corresponds to TRBD1 (5 bases). This CDR3 spans 14 amino acids. Germline CDR1 reads SGHTA; CDR2 reads FQGTGA. Deletions cut 0 bases from V and 7 bases from J, with 10 bases between. CDR3 DNA: TGTGCCAGCAGCTTAACCGCAGGGCCCCAGCCCCAGCATTTT. Amino acids: CASSLTAGPQPQHF.

This clone has a single count. The genes are TRBV19 and TRBJ1-2; weak D call: TRBD1 (5 bases). CDR3 length: 14 residues. In germline, CDR1 is LNHDA, CDR2 SQIVND (reference sequence). The V end lost 4 bases, the J end lost 4 bases, and 13 bases lay between the germline ends. The CDR3 DNA sequence: TGTGCCAGTAGTAAAAAAGGACAAGCCTATGGCTACACCTTC. It encodes CASSKKGQAYGYTF.

V is TRBV7-2 and J is TRBJ2-3, with D hard to call. Germline CDR1 is SGHTA and CDR2 is FQGNSA. The CDR3 is 13 residues long. The V end lost 5 bases, the J end lost 4 bases, and 10 bases lay between the germline ends. The CDR3 DNA sequence: TGTGCCAGCAGCGTAAGCGCCTCAGATACGCAGTATTTT. Translation gives CASSVSASDTQYF.

The rearrangement uses TRBV27 and TRBJ1-5, with 7 bases lining up with TRBD1. The CDR3 runs 15 residues. Germline lookup yields CDR1 MNHEY and CDR2 SMNVEV (reference sequence). V lost 0 bases to trimming and J lost 7 bases; unmatched junction nucleotides: 6. CDR3 loop: CASSLSTQGRQPQHF. The CDR3 region has the DNA TGTGCCAGCAGTTTATCGACACAGGGGAGGCAGCCCCAGCATTTT.

The chain uses TRBV30 and TRBJ1-1; no clear D gene. Trimming removed 3 bases from V and 6 bases from J, with 8 bases in between. The CDR3 covers 11 residues. Germline assignment: CDR1 GTSNPN and CDR2 SVGIG (reference sequence). CDR3 residues: CAWSATAEAFF. The CDR3 region has the DNA TGTGCCTGGAGCGCCACAGCTGAAGCTTTCTTT.

Regarding this clone: In the same sample, other DNA sequences code for this CDR3. This chain joins TRBV6-5 and TRBJ1-1; tentatively, D is TRBD1 (5 bases). In germline, CDR1 is MNHEY, CDR2 SVGAGI. CDR3 length equals 15 residues. The V end was cut by 0 bases, the J end by 3 bases, with 11 bases between. This chain's CDR3 is CASSYSTGGDTEAFF. The CDR3 nucleotides read TGTGCCAGCAGTTACTCGACCGGGGGGGACACTGAAGCTTTCTTT.

The chain combines TRBV6-5 with TRBJ2-2; 7 positions match TRBD2. After removal of 0 bases from V and 5 bases from J, the junction contained 6 bases not matched to a gene. The germline V gene has CDR1 MNHEY and CDR2 SVGAGI. The CDR3 contains 16 residues. CDR3 residues: CASSYSFLADTGELFF. The CDR3 nucleotides read TGTGCCAGCAGTTACTCGTTCCTAGCGGATACCGGGGAGCTGTTTTTT.

This clone was recorded once. This chain links TRBV16 with TRBJ1-6; the D is unclear. V lost 0 bases and J lost 6, with 9 bases in between. CDR3 length equals 15 residues. In germline, CDR1 is KGHSY, CDR2 FQNENV. DNA for the CDR3: TGTGCCAGCAGCCAATCTTGGGGAGGTAATTCACCCCTCCACTTT. It specifies CASSQSWGGNSPLHF.